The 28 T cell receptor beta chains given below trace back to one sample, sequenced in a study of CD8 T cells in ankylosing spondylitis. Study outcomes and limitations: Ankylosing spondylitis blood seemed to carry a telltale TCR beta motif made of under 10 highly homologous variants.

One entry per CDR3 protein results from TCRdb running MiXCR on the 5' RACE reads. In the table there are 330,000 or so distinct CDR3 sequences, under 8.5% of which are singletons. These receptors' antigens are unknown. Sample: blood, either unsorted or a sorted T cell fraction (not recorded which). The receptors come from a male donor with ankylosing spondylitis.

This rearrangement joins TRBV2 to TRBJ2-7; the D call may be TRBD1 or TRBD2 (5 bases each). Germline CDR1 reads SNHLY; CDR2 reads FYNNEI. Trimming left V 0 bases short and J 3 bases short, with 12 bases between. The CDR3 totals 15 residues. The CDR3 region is CASSEAGVLFYEQYF. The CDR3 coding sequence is TGTGCCAGCAGTGAAGCGGGGGTGCTGTTCTACGAGCAGTACTTC.

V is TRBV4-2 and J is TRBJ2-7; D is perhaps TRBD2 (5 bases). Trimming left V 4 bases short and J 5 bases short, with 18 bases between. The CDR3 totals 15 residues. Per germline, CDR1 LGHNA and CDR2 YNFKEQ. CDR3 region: CASSPSEGVRNEQYF. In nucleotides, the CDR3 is TGTGCCAGCAGCCCTTCAGAGGGTGTCAGGAACGAGCAGTACTTC.

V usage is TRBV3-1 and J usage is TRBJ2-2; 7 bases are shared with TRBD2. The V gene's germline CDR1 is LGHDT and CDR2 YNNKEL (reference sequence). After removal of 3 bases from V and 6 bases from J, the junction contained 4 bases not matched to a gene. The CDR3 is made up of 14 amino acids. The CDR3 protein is CASSQGRAPGELFF. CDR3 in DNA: TGTGCCAGCAGCCAGGGGAGGGCCCCCGGGGAGCTGTTTTTT.

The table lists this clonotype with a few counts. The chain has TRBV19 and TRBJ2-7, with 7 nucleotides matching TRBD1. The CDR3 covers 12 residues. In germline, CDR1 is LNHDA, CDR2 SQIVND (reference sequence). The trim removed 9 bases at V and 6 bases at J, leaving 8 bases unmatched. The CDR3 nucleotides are TGTGCCAGCCGACAGGGACCCTCCGAGCAGTACTTC. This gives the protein CASRQGPSEQYF.

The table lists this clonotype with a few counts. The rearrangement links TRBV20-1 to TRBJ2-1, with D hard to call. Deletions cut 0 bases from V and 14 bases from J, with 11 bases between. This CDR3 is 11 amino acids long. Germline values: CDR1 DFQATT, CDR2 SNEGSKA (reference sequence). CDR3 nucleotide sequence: TGCAGTGCTAGAGACAGCCAGCTGGAGTTCTTC. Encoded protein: CSARDSQLEFF.

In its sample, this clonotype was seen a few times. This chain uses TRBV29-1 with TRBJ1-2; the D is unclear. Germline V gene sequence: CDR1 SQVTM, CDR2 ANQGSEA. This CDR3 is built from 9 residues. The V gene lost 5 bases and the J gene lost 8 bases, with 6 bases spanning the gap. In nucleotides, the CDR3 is TGCAGCGTTACAGAAGGCTACACCTTC. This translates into CSVTEGYTF.

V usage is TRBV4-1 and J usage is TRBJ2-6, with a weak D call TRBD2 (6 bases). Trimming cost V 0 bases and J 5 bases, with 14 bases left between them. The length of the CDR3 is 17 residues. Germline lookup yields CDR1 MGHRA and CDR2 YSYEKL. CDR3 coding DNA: TGCGCCAGCAGCCAAGAGGAGGGGCTCGGGAGGGCCAACGTCCTGACTTTC. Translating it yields CASSQEEGLGRANVLTF.

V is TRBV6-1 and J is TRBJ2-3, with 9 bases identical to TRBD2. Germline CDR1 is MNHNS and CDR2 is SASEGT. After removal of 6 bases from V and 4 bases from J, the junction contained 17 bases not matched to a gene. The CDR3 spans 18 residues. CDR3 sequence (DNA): TGTGCCAGCAGACCCACCTCCATTCTAGCGGGACTATCAGATACGCAGTATTTT. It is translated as CASRPTSILAGLSDTQYF.

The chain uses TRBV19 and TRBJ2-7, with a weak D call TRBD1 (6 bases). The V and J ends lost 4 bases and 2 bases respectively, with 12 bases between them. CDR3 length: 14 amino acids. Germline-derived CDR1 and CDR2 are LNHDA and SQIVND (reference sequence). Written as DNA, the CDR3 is TGTGCCAGTAGTACAGGGGCGGCTCCCTACGAGCAGTACTTC. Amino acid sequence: CASSTGAAPYEQYF. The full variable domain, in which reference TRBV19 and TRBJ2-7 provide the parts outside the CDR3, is DGGITQSPKYLFRKEGQNVTLSCEQNLNHDAMYWYRQDPGQGLRLIYYSQIVNDFQKGDIAEGYSVSREKKESFPLTVTSAQKNPTAFYLCASSTGAAPYEQYFGPGTRLTVT.

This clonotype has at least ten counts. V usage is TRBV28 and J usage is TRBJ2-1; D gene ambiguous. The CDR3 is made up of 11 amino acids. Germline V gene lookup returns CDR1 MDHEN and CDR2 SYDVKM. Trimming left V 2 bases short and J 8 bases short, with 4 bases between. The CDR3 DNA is TGTGCCAGCAGTTTAGAAGATGAGCAGTTCTTC. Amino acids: CASSLEDEQFF.

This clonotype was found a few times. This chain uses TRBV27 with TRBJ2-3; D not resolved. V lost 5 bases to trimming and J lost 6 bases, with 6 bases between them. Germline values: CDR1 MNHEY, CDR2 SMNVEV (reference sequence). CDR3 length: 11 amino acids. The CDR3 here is CASSTLDTQYF. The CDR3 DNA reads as TGTGCCAGCAGTACTCTGGATACGCAGTATTTT.

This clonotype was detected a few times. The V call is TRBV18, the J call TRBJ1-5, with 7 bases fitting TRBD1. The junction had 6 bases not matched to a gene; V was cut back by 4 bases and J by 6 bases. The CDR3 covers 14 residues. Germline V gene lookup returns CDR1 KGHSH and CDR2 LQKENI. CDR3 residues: CASSLQGWAQPQHF. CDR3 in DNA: TGTGCCAGCTCACTACAGGGGTGGGCTCAGCCCCAGCATTTT.

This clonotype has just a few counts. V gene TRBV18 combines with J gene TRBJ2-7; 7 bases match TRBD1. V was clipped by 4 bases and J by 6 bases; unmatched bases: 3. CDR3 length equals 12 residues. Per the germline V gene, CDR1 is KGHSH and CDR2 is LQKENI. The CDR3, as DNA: TGTGCCAGCTCACTACAGGGGTCCGAGCAGTACTTC. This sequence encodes CASSLQGSEQYF.

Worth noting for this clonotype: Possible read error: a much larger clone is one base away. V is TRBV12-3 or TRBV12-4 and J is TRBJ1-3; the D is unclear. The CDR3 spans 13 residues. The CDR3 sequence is CASSLLTGNTKYF. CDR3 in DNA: TGTGCCAGCAGTTTACTAACTGGAAACACCAAATATTTT.

The CDR3 DNA reads TGTGCCAGCAGCTTATTGGGGGACAATGAGCAGTTCTTC. It yields the protein CASSLLGDNEQFF. This chain links TRBV13 with TRBJ2-1; D is possibly TRBD1 or TRBD2 (5 bases each). CDR3 length: 13 residues. V lost 2 bases and J 5 bases, leaving 7 bases between the germline ends. Germline lookup yields CDR1 PRHDT and CDR2 FYEKMQ (reference sequence).

The CDR3 DNA reads TGTGCCATCAGTGACTGGGTTAGCAATCAGCCCCAGCATTTT. This encodes CAISDWVSNQPQHF. V gene TRBV10-3 combines with J gene TRBJ1-5; D unclear. The CDR3 length is 14 residues. Germline CDR1 and CDR2: ENHRY and SYGVKD. V was shortened by 3 bases and J by 0 bases, with 6 bases between the two germline ends.

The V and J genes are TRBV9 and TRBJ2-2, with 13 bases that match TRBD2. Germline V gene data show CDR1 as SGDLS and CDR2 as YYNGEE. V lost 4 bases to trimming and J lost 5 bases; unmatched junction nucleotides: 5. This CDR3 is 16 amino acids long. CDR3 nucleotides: TGTGCCAGCAGCTTCGGACTAGCGGGAGAGACCGGGGAGCTGTTTTTT. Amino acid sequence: CASSFGLAGETGELFF.

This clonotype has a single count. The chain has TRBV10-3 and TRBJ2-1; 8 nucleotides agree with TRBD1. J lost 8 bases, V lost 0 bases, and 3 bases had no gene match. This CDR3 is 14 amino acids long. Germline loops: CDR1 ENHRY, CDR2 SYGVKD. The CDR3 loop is CAISESRGRDEQFF. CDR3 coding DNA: TGTGCCATCAGTGAGTCCAGGGGGCGCGATGAGCAGTTCTTC.

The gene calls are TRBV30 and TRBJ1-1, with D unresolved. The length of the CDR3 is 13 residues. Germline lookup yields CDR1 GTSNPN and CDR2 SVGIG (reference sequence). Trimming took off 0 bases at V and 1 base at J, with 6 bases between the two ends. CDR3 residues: CAWSVTRNTEAFF. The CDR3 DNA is TGTGCCTGGAGTGTAACGAGGAACACTGAAGCTTTCTTT.

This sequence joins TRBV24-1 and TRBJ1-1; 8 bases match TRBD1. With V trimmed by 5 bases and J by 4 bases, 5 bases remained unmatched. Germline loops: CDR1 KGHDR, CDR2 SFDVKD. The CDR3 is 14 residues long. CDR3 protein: CATSGAGGITEAFF. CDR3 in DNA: TGTGCCACCAGTGGCGCAGGGGGCATCACTGAAGCTTTCTTT.

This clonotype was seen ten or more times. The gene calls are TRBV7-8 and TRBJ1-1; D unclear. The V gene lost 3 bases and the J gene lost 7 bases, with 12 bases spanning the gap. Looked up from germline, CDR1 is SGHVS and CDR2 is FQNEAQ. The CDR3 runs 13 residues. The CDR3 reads CASSFPRAFEAFF. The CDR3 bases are TGTGCCAGCAGCTTTCCGCGGGCCTTTGAAGCTTTCTTT.

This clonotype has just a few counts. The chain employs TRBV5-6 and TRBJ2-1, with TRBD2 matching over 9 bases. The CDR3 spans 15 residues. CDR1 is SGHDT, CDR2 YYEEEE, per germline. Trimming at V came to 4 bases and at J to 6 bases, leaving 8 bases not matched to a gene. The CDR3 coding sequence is TGTGCCAGCAGCAGCCTAGCGGGACATTCCAATGAGCAGTTCTTC. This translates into CASSSLAGHSNEQFF.

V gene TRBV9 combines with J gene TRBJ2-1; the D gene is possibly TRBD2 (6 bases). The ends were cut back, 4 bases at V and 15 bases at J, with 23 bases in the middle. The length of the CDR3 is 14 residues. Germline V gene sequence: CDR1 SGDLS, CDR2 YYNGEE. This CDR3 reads CASSQAGRTNLRFF. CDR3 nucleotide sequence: TGTGCCAGCAGCCAGGCCGGGAGAACTAACTTGAGGTTCTTC.

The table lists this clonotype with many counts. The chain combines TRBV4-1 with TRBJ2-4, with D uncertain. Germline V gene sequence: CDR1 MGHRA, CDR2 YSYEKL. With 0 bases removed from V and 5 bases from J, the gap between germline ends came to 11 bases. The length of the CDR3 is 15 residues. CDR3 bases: TGCGCCAGCAGCCAAGAGCGGACCTTCGAAAACATTCAGTACTTC. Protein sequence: CASSQERTFENIQYF.

The CDR3 DNA follows: TGCAGCGTACAGGGGAGTCCCGGGGCTTTCTTT. Protein: CSVQGSPGAFF. The chain recombines TRBV29-1 with TRBJ1-1, with TRBD1 identical over 7 bases. The J segment lost 11 bases and the V segment lost 6 bases, leaving 9 bases of the junction unmatched. Germline values: CDR1 SQVTM, CDR2 ANQGSEA. CDR3 size: 11 residues.

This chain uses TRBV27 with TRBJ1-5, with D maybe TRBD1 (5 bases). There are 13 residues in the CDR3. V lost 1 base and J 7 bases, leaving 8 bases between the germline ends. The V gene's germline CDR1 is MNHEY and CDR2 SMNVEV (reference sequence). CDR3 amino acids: CASSLYWGQPQHF. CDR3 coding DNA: TGTGCCAGCAGTTTATATTGGGGCCAGCCCCAGCATTTT.

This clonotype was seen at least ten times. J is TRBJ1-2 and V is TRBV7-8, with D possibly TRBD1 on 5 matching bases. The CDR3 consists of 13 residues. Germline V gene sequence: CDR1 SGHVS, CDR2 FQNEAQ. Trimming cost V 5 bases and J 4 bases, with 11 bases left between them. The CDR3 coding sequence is TGTGCCAGCAGCCGAGGGACGGCCTATGGCTACACCTTC. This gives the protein CASSRGTAYGYTF.

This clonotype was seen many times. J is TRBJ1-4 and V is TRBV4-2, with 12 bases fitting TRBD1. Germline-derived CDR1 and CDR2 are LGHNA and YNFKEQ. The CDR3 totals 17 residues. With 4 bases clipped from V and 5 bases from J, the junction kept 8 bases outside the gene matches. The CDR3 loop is CASSPPGQGAWNEKLFF. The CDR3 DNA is TGTGCCAGCAGCCCTCCGGGACAGGGGGCATGGAATGAAAAACTGTTTTTT.